This T cell receptor (beta chain) was identified during a study of T cells in Graves' hyperthyroidism and ophthalmopathy (dated 2019 in TCRdb). Background for the entire study: Peripheral blood samples were taken at the time of initial diagnosis, prior to any treatment. TCR V-J signatures able to tell the groups apart were searched for in a discovery cohort of 95 to 100 patients, of whom fewer than 45 had Graves' ophthalmopathy and roughly 59 had stable Graves' hyperthyroidism. Prospective prediction of ophthalmopathy was tested in an independent validation cohort consisting of 18 hyperthyroidism patients and 15 or so patients who later progressed to ophthalmopathy. The 75 to 100 discovery patients were randomly split 7:3 into training and test sets. In addition, the study compared T-cell repertoires in thyroid tissue and in blood from roughly 6 Graves' hyperthyroidism patients. After sampling, hyperthyroidism patients received methimazole starting at 30 mg daily, and ophthalmopathy patients received high-dose intravenous methylprednisolone. According to the paper, TCR Vbeta CDR3 sequencing was carried out on 135 peripheral blood samples, which came from fewer than 50 ophthalmopathy, approximately 78 hyperthyroidism and about 17 progressor patients.

For this clonotype: The antigen it binds to is not known. No much larger clone exists at a distance of one base, and base qualities are not known.

The TCR beta CDR3 regions were amplified from RNA transcripts. The TCR CDR3 was subjected to a first round of RT-PCR using the HTBI primer set and the Qiagen OneStep RT-PCR kit. The libraries were constructed in a second round of multiplex PCR and then size-selected and purified. Libraries were sequenced paired-end with 100 bp reads on an Illumina HiSeq2000. The paper's data handling went like this. SOAPnuke was used to process the raw data, with reads discarded if the reads contained adapters or uncalled bases, had a mean Phred below 15, or lacked an exact constant-primer or identifier match. High-quality paired reads were merged using COPE v1.2.5, and each unique nucleotide sequence was defined as a clonotype. MiTCR v1.1 was used to align clonotypes to the IMGT TRBV, TRBD and TRBJ reference segments. Analysis was restricted to V-J combinations with a frequency above 0.0001, which covered 99.2% of repertoires. The TCS score was defined as the ratio of F50 (clonal expansion) to E x V (chaos), calculated using BLOSUM62-based TCRdist between CDR3 peptides within each V-J. Welch's t-statistics and random forest reduced around 520 V-J features to 13, which were used in a naive Bayes classifier (R e1071). TCRdb reprocessing: public reads trimmed at Q25 with fastp, clones called with MiXCR, in-frame beta chains kept. Each entry is one CDR3 protein sequence, shown with its most common DNA and genes. The V and J calls and clone size are TCRdb's, not the authors'. The sample table holds about 290,000 distinct CDR3 sequences, of which about an eighth were seen once. The top ten constitute about 8% of the sample.

Hyperthyroidism patients were newly diagnosed, with disease duration under 2 months, and aged 18 to 65 years. Exclusion was applied to patients with uncontrolled infections, other autoimmune diseases, pregnancy or lactation. Diagnoses were established on the basis of clinical symptoms, serum thyroxine and TRAb, thyroid ultrasound, and orbital computed tomography. For progressor patients, blood was drawn at the first diagnosis of hyperthyroidism, before any ophthalmopathy symptoms had appeared. PBMCs were separated from over 9 ml of fresh peripheral blood using Ficoll-Paque density gradient centrifugation. Patients classed as progressors first received a Graves' hyperthyroidism diagnosis and then went on to develop ophthalmopathy during follow-up. Total RNA was extracted with Trizol reagent, and quality was checked on an Agilent 2100 Bioanalyzer. Findings and caveats that apply to the study as a whole: In validation, progression to ophthalmopathy was predicted by the model with 70% to 71% sensitivity and 72% to 85% specificity, a median of about 6.4 months before onset. Sample size was not statistically predetermined, and investigators were not blinded to group allocation. Blood samples also contained most of the expanded thyroid clonotypes (frequency above 0.001), which suggests that blood repertoires may reflect thyroid immune responses. Ophthalmopathy was separated from stable hyperthyroidism by a 13 V-J signature model, with 87.88% sensitivity and roughly 84% specificity obtained in cross-validation and 80%/75% obtained in testing.

This receptor was obtained from a woman in her twenties or thirties with Graves' hyperthyroidism that later progressed to Graves' ophthalmopathy. The sequenced sample consisted of blood.

The nucleotide sequence reads as follows: TGTGCCAGCAGTTTAGCGGTGGAATATAATTCACCCCTCCACTTT. Its protein product is CASSLAVEYNSPLHF. The sequence is built from TRBV12-3 or TRBV12-4 and TRBJ1-6; the D gene cannot be named for sure. The CDR3 sequence holds 15 residues, the cysteine and phenylalanine included. The CDR3 DNA has 45 bases and is translated from base 1. V and J lose 0 bases and 4 bases, and a span of 7 bases separates them.